The rows below give T cell receptor beta chains drawn from one sample of a study of T cell repertoires and HLA-DP antigens. TCRdb's copy holds only in-frame clones and misses some; the assay was immunoSEQ multiplex PCR. The table shows some 110,000 clones, with more than 85% occurring only once. For these TCRs, the target antigens are not known. Sequenced material: CD4+ T cells from PBMCs. These receptors originate from a woman under 30 in good health and CMV-seronegative. The CDR3 runs from the conserved cysteine through the conserved F or W. D genes are given only for firm matches. Clone size is shown for a subset of rows, as once, few, many or a class of expanded clone.

D,V,J,size,DNA,CDR3
.,TRBV4-1,TRBJ1-2,.,TGCGCCAGCAGCCAAGGGGGGACTGCGGGACTGGTAGGCTACACCTTC,CASSQGGTAGLVGYTF
.,TRBV11-2,TRBJ2-7,once,TGTGCCAGCATCATTCCCAGGGGCCGGGGGTACGAGCAGTACTTC,CASIIPRGRGYEQYF
TRBD2,TRBV7-6,TRBJ2-7,once,TGTGCCAGCAGCTTAGTTCCCTCTAGCGGGGCCGCCAACTACGAGCAGTACTTC,CASSLVPSSGAANYEQYF
.,TRBV29-1,TRBJ2-7,.,TGCAGCGCTCGGACTCGATCCCCCTACGAGCAGTACTTC,CSARTRSPYEQYF
.,TRBV28,TRBJ1-2,.,TGTGCCAGCAGCCAGGCGAAGTATGGCTACACCTTC,CASSQAKYGYTF
.,TRBV4-3,TRBJ1-1,.,TGCGCCAGCAGCCAAGTGGGCAGGGGAATAAGGACTGAAGCTTTCTTT,CASSQVGRGIRTEAFF
.,TRBV11-2,TRBJ2-1,.,TGTGCCAGCAGCTTAGTGCCCCTCATTGAGCAGTTCTTC,CASSLVPLIEQFF
.,TRBV5-6,TRBJ2-6,.,TGTGCCAGCAGCTTGCGCCTGCCGTCTGGGGCCAACGTCCTGACTTTC,CASSLRLPSGANVLTF
TRBD1,TRBV27,TRBJ2-1,.,TGTGCCAGCAGTTTAGAAGACAGGGAAATCTGGTTCTTC,CASSLEDREIWFF
.,TRBV7-2,TRBJ2-3,.,TGTGCCAGCAGCTTAGGACCTTGGACAGATACGCAGTATTTT,CASSLGPWTDTQYF
.,TRBV28,TRBJ1-4,.,TGTGCCACATCACTCTACCGCCTAATGGGTGAAAAACTGTTTTTT,CATSLYRLMGEKLFF
.,TRBV5-4,TRBJ1-5,few,TGTGCCAGCAGCTTGAGCCCGGGGCAGCCCCAGCATTTT,CASSLSPGQPQHF
.,TRBV7-9,TRBJ2-5,.,TGTGCCAGCAGCTTGGAACAGGGCCAAGAGACCCAGTACTTC,CASSLEQGQETQYF
TRBD2,TRBV15,TRBJ2-3,.,TGTGCCACCAGCCCGACTAGCGGGGGCAATACGCAGTATTTT,CATSPTSGGNTQYF
TRBD1,TRBV11-2,TRBJ1-5,.,TGTGCCAGCAGCCCCGGGACAGGATACAATCAGCCCCAGCATTTT,CASSPGTGYNQPQHF
.,TRBV14,TRBJ2-7,.,TGTGCCAGCAGCCTTTTGCGGCTCGGCTCCTACGAGCAGTACTTC,CASSLLRLGSYEQYF
.,TRBV27,TRBJ2-2,.,TGTGCCAGCACCCCGAGGCCCCAAAACACCGGGGAGCTGTTTTTT,CASTPRPQNTGELFF
TRBD2,TRBV5-1,TRBJ2-5,.,TGCGCCAGCAGCTTGCGGACTAGCGGTGAGACCCAGTACTTC,CASSLRTSGETQYF
.,TRBV7-2,TRBJ2-2,.,TGTGCCAGCAGCTTAGCGCCGGGCAGGGGCCCCGGGGAGCTGTTTTTT,CASSLAPGRGPGELFF
.,TRBV6-5,TRBJ1-4,.,TGTGCCAGCAGTTCTACCGCAACTAATGAAAAACTGTTTTTT,CASSSTATNEKLFF
TRBD1,TRBV7-6,TRBJ2-3,.,TGTGCCAGCAGCACCCGGACAGGGGGCATCACAGATACGCAGTATTTT,CASSTRTGGITDTQYF
.,TRBV29-1,TRBJ1-3,.,TGCAGCGTTGAATTGGGGGGTCCTGGAAACACCATATATTTT,CSVELGGPGNTIYF
.,TRBV19,TRBJ1-2,.,TGTGCCAGTAGTATAGTAACGGGCTATGGCTACACCTTC,CASSIVTGYGYTF
TRBD1,TRBV28,TRBJ1-2,.,TGTGCCAGCAGTTTAGCAGGGGGCTCCCTCTATGGCTACACCTTC,CASSLAGGSLYGYTF
.,TRBV30,TRBJ2-5,.,TGTGCCTGGAGCCTCCTTGGGGGAGTGCAAGAGACCCAGTACTTC,CAWSLLGGVQETQYF
.,TRBV19,TRBJ2-7,.,TGTGCCAGTAGTCCCAGTGAGGACGAGCAGTACTTC,CASSPSEDEQYF
.,TRBV19,TRBJ2-5,.,TGTGCCAGTAGTATCATGGGTAGCTTGGAGACCCAGTACTTC,CASSIMGSLETQYF
.,TRBV6-5,TRBJ1-2,.,TGTGCCAGCAGTTACTCAGCGAACTATGGCTACACCTTC,CASSYSANYGYTF
.,TRBV6-5,TRBJ2-7,.,TGTGCCAGCAGTTACCAGGGGACCGCCTACGAGCAGTACTTC,CASSYQGTAYEQYF
.,TRBV10-3,TRBJ1-2,.,TGTGCCATCAGTGAACCTGGGGGCGCGGACTATGGCTACACCTTC,CAISEPGGADYGYTF
.,TRBV15,TRBJ1-2,once,TGTGCCACCAGCAGAGCAGTGGGGATTAAGTTGGATGGCTACACCTTC,CATSRAVGIKLDGYTF
.,TRBV7-3,TRBJ1-2,.,TGTGCCAGCAGCTTAGACGGAAGTTTCTCTGGCTACACCTTC,CASSLDGSFSGYTF
.,TRBV6-5,TRBJ1-2,.,TGTGCCAGCAGGGCAGGAGTATTCTATGGCTACACCTTC,CASRAGVFYGYTF
.,TRBV18,TRBJ2-5,.,TGTGCCAGCTCACCTAGGGGAGAGACCCAGTACTTC,CASSPRGETQYF
.,TRBV29-1,TRBJ2-1,.,TGCAGCGTTGACCCCAGGAGGGGGGAGTGGTACAATGAGCAGTTCTTC,CSVDPRRGEWYNEQFF
.,TRBV19,TRBJ2-1,.,TGTGCCAGTAGTATGGTCTTGCGGCCGGAAAGAAATGAGCAGTTCTTC,CASSMVLRPERNEQFF
.,TRBV29-1,TRBJ2-3,.,TGCAGCGTTGAAGTGTTCTTCGGGAGTCTCGAACCTTATAGCACAGATACGCAGTATTTT,CSVEVFFGSLEPYSTDTQYF
.,TRBV29-1,TRBJ2-3,.,TGCAGCGTCGCGCTGGGAACAGATACGCAGTATTTT,CSVALGTDTQYF
.,TRBV27,TRBJ1-2,.,TGTGCCAGCAGTTTAAACGGCTATGGCTACACCTTC,CASSLNGYGYTF
.,TRBV7-2,TRBJ2-3,.,TGTGCCAGCAGCTTAGTCTTAGGTCTAGCTGGAGCAGATACGCAGTATTTT,CASSLVLGLAGADTQYF
.,TRBV2,TRBJ1-2,.,TGTGCCAGCAGTGAGCGACAGCAAATTATGGCGAACTATGGCTACACCTTC,CASSERQQIMANYGYTF
TRBD2,TRBV30,TRBJ2-1,.,TGTGCCTGGGTGGGGACTAGGGAGCAGTTCTTC,CAWVGTREQFF
.,TRBV2,TRBJ1-2,.,TGTGCCAGCAAATTAGGTCAGGGTTTACACTACGGCTACACCTTC,CASKLGQGLHYGYTF
.,TRBV15,TRBJ2-3,once,TGTGCCACCAGCAGAGATAGGGGAATCACAGATACGCAGTATTTT,CATSRDRGITDTQYF